This T cell receptor (beta chain) was profiled in a study of spatial heterogeneity in lung cancer. At the level of the study: Raw reads contained each unique TCR and UMI combination more than ten times on average. Study-level findings and limits: The appearance of ubiquitous expanded tumor TCRs in blood was greater at resection than follow-up.

Ten or more counts support this clonotype. Its antigen remains unidentified. Time point noted: sample taken at primary tumor resection. Without sorting, whole RNA was sequenced from tumor, nontumor lung or frozen PBMC. A distinct unique molecular identifier was carried by each TCR cDNA molecule. TCRdb analysed the 5' RACE reads with MiXCR anew, one entry per CDR3 protein. The sample lists roughly 48,000 distinct CDR3 sequences, roughly 5% seen once, with 11% in the top ten. The CDR3 spans 13 residues. Germline-derived CDR1 and CDR2 are SQVTM and ANQGSEA. With 4 bases removed from V and 0 bases from J, the gap between germline ends came to 7 bases.

The chain is built from TRBV29-1 and TRBJ2-1; D unclear. Sequencing was performed on PBMCs, taken at surgery. The sequence was obtained from a male donor with early-stage non-small cell lung cancer. CDR3 DNA: TGCAGCGTTGCCGAGGACTCCTACAATGAGCAGTTCTTC. This translates into CSVAEDSYNEQFF.